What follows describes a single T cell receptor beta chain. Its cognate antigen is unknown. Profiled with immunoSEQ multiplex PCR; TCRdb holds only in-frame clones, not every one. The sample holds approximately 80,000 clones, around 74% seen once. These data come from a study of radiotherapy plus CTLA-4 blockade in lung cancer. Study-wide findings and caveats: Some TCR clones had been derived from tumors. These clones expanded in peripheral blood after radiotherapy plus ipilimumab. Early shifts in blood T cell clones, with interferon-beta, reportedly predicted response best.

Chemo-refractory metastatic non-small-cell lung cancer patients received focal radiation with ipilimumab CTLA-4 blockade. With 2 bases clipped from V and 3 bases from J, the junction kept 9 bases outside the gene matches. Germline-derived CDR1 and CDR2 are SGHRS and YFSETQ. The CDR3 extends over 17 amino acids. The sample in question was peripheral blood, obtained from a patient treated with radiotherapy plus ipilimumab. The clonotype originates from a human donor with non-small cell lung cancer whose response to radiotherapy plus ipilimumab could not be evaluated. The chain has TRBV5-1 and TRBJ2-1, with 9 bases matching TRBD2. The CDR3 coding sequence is TGCGCCAGCAGCTTAGCGAGGACTAGCGTAGGCTACAATGAGCAGTTCTTC. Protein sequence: CASSLARTSVGYNEQFF.